The text below deals with one T cell receptor beta chain. Its target is unknown. The data stem from a study of T-cell memory formation after mild COVID-19. Study results and caveats: The CD4+ clones that contracted clustered mainly within CM and EM, and the CD8+ clones concentrated in EMRA. Cross-reactive memory seemingly joined, as some responding clones were found in pre-infection memory.

5'RACE primed at constant segments yielded TCR alpha and TCR beta cDNA libraries bearing sample barcodes and UMIs. TCRdb passed the 5' RACE reads through MiXCR, listing each CDR3 protein once. This sample yields under 250,000 distinct CDR3 sequences, of which 10% are seen a single time; approximately 2.8% belongs to the top ten. V lost 2 bases to trimming and J lost 4 bases; unmatched junction nucleotides: 5. Germline V lookup: CDR1 SGHTA, CDR2 FQGNSA. The CDR3 is 15 residues long. This TCR was sampled from a man between 18 and 35 years old who had mild COVID-19 (a few samples of this study predate the infection). Cell type and time point are not known. The source material was PBMCs or a T cell subset sorted from them (not recorded which). V and J are TRBV7-2 and TRBJ2-3, with TRBD1 identical over 8 bases. CDR3 sequence (DNA): TGTGCCAGCAGCTTAACTGCAGGGGGCCCAGATACGCAGTATTTT. This sequence encodes CASSLTAGGPDTQYF.